Below, one T cell receptor beta chain is given with its context. The CDR3 spans 14 residues. Per germline, CDR1 SGHRS and CDR2 YFSETQ. Trimming removed 7 bases from V and 1 base from J, with 9 bases in between. These data originate in a study of blood T cell repertoires in COVID-19. Background on the study: COVID-19 samples collected from the United States, Italy and Spain covered acute and convalescent phases. T cells, B-cell-depleted T cells, or PBMCs provided the cDNA or gDNA that served as material.

In the authors' workflow: Amplification of reference gene primers was used by the study to estimate nucleated cell counts. Method: immunoSEQ multiplex PCR; TCRdb's copy keeps in-frame clones and lacks some. Clonal size and the V and J genes are those of that table, whereas D and trimming came from the DNA. The sample gives about 51,000 clones, roughly 84% of which show up once; 6.5% is in the top ten. The clonotype was recovered from a man aged 45-65 years with active COVID-19. The chain has TRBV5-1 and TRBJ2-6; tentatively, D is TRBD1 (6 bases). The sequenced sample consisted of peripheral blood. DNA for the CDR3: TGCGCCAGCGCAGGGGCGTCTGGGGCCAACGTCCTGACTTTC. It is translated as CASAGASGANVLTF.